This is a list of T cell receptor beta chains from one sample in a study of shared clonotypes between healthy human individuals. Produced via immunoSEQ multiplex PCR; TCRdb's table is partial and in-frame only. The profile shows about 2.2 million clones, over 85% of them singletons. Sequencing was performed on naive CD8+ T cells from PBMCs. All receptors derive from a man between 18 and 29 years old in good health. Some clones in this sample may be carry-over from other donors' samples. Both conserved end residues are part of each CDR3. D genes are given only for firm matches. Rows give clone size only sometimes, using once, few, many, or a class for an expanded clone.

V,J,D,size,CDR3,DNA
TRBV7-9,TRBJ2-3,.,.,CASSAPPEHTDTQYF,TGTGCCAGCAGCGCCCCCCCGGAACACACAGATACGCAGTATTTT
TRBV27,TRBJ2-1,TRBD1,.,CASSTGLGGWDEQFF,TGTGCCAGCAGTACAGGGTTAGGGGGCTGGGATGAGCAGTTCTTC
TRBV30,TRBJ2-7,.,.,CAWTQAIAYEQYF,TGTGCCTGGACACAGGCGATAGCCTACGAGCAGTACTTC
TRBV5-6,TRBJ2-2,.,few,CASSWGAGELFF,TGTGCCAGCAGCTGGGGAGCTGGGGAGCTGTTTTTT
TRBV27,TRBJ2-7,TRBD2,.,CASSLWGGRSPSEQYF,TGTGCCAGCAGTTTATGGGGCGGGAGGTCCCCTTCCGAGCAGTACTTC
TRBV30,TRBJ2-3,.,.,CAWSVREFTDTQYF,TGTGCCTGGAGCGTACGGGAGTTTACAGATACGCAGTATTTT
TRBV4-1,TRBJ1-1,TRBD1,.,CASSRQGGLSTEAFF,TGCGCCAGCAGCCGCCAGGGGGGGCTAAGCACTGAAGCTTTCTTT
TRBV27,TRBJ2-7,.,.,CASSLSGRTYEQYF,TGTGCCAGCAGTTTATCAGGCAGAACCTACGAGCAGTACTTC
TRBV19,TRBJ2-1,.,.,CASSLGVYNEQFF,TGTGCCAGTAGCTTGGGGGTCTACAATGAGCAGTTCTTC
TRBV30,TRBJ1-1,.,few,CAWSVPQTGNTEAFF,TGTGCCTGGAGTGTACCCCAGACAGGGAACACTGAAGCTTTCTTT
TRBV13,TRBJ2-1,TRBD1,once,CASSSSRTGGSYNEQFF,TGTGCCAGCAGCAGCTCTCGGACAGGGGGCTCCTACAATGAGCAGTTCTTC
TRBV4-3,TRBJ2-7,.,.,CASSQGTAKYEQYF,TGCGCCAGCAGCCAAGGGACAGCCAAGTACGAGCAGTACTTC
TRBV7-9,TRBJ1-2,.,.,CASSPDLVGHGYTF,TGTGCCAGCAGCCCGGACCTCGTCGGGCATGGCTACACCTTC
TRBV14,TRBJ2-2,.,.,CASSFIAAGELFF,TGTGCCAGCAGCTTTATAGCGGCCGGGGAGCTGTTTTTT
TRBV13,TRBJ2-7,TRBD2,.,CASSSREAYEQYF,TGTGCCAGCAGCTCGCGGGAGGCCTACGAGCAGTACTTC
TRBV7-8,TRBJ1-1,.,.,CASSWTETFLMNTEAFF,TGTGCCAGCAGCTGGACAGAAACCTTCCTCATGAACACTGAAGCTTTCTTT
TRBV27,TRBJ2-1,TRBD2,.,CASTWTSASNEQFF,TGTGCCAGCACCTGGACTAGCGCAAGCAATGAGCAGTTCTTC
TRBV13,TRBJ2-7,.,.,CASSLGDGISYEQYF,TGTGCCAGCAGCTTAGGCGACGGAATCTCCTACGAGCAGTACTTC
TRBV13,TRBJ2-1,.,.,CASSRTGTPYNEQFF,TGTGCCAGCAGCAGAACCGGGACGCCTTACAATGAGCAGTTCTTC
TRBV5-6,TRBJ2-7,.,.,CASSLANRGASSYEQYF,TGTGCCAGCAGCTTGGCCAATAGGGGGGCCAGTTCCTACGAGCAGTACTTC
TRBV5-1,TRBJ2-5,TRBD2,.,CASSEETGGETQYF,TGCGCCAGCAGCGAGGAGACGGGAGGAGAGACCCAGTACTTC
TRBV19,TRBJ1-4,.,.,CASSIDRAGESEKLFF,TGTGCCAGTAGTATAGATCGGGCAGGGGAAAGTGAAAAACTGTTTTTT
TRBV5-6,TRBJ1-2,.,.,CASSPSGLSYGYTF,TGTGCCAGCAGCCCCTCAGGGCTGTCCTATGGCTACACCTTC
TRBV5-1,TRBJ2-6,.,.,CASSLVPSEDSGANVLTF,TGCGCCAGCAGCTTGGTACCTTCCGAAGACTCTGGGGCCAACGTCCTGACTTTC
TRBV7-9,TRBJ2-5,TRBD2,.,CASSFGLAGVAETQYF,TGTGCCAGCAGCTTCGGACTAGCGGGAGTCGCAGAGACCCAGTACTTC
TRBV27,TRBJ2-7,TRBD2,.,CASSSGSLYEQYF,TGTGCCAGCAGTAGCGGGAGTCTTTACGAGCAGTACTTC
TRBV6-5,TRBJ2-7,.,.,CASSYALGYEQYF,TGTGCCAGCAGTTACGCGCTGGGGTACGAGCAGTACTTC
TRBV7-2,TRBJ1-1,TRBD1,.,CASSSRDRLRTGEAFF,TGTGCCAGCAGCTCGCGGGACAGGCTACGAACGGGTGAAGCTTTCTTT
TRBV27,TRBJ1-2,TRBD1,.,CASSLSDRVRYGYTF,TGTGCCAGCAGTTTATCTGACAGGGTTCGGTATGGCTACACCTTC
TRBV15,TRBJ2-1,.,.,CATSPQSHNEQFF,TGTGCCACCAGCCCGCAGAGTCACAATGAGCAGTTCTTC
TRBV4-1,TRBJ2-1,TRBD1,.,CASSRDRDRVGNEQFF,TGCGCCAGCAGCCGAGACAGGGACAGGGTGGGGAATGAGCAGTTCTTC
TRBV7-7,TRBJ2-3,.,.,CASSLGSGSYTDTQYF,TGTGCCAGCAGCTTAGGGTCGGGAAGTTATACAGATACGCAGTATTTT
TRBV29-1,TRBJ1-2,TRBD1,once,CSVRGLYGYTF,TGCAGCGTCAGGGGGCTGTATGGCTACACCTTC
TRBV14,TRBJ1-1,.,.,CASSPLRGFHTEAFF,TGTGCCAGCAGCCCTCTCCGGGGGTTTCACACTGAAGCTTTCTTT
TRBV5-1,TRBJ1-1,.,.,CASSFTGGLTEAFF,TGCGCCAGCAGCTTCACCGGAGGGCTTACTGAAGCTTTCTTT
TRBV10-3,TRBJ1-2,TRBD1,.,CAIRATGGSPGGYTF,TGTGCCATCAGGGCTACAGGGGGCTCGCCGGGGGGCTACACCTTC
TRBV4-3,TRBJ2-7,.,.,CASRLSAFMPYEQYF,TGCGCCAGCAGGTTGTCTGCGTTTATGCCCTACGAGCAGTACTTC
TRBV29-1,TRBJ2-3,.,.,CSVDQGPDTQYF,TGCAGCGTTGACCAGGGCCCAGATACGCAGTATTTT
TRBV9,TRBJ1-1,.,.,CASRAPWDTEAFF,TGTGCCAGCCGGGCTCCCTGGGACACTGAAGCTTTCTTT
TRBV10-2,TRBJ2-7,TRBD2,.,CASSESGASGFSYEQYF,TGCGCCAGCAGTGAGTCCGGAGCTAGCGGGTTCTCCTACGAGCAGTACTTC
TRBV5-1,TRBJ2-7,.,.,CASRVHPHAEYYEQYF,TGCGCCAGCAGGGTACACCCTCACGCGGAATACTACGAGCAGTACTTC
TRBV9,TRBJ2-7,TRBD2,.,CASSVARDSGSYVEQYF,TGTGCCAGCAGCGTCGCCCGTGATAGCGGGAGTTATGTCGAGCAGTACTTC
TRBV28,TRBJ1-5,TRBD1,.,CASSRSRGLRQSQHF,TGTGCCAGCAGCCGATCCAGGGGGCTACGGCAGTCCCAGCATTTT
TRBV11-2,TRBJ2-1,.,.,CASSLALVSSYNEQFF,TGTGCCAGCAGCTTAGCCCTAGTGAGCTCCTACAATGAGCAGTTCTTC
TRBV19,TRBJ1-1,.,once,CASTLTYLSRANAFF,TGTGCCAGTACCCTCACATATTTAAGCAGGGCCAATGCTTTCTTT
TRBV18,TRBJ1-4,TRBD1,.,CASSKGPRDRLEKLFF,TGTGCCAGCTCGAAGGGACCCCGGGACAGGCTCGAAAAACTGTTTTTT
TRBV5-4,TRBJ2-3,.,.,CASSFSRDSTDTQYF,TGTGCCAGCAGCTTTTCACGGGACTCCACAGATACGCAGTATTTT
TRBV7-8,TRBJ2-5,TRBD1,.,CASSSRDRGLQETQYF,TGTGCCAGCAGCTCCCGGGACAGGGGGCTCCAAGAGACCCAGTACTTC
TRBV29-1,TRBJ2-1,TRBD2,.,CSVDPFAGEVGGEVYNEQFF,TGCAGCGTTGACCCGTTTGCGGGAGAGGTTGGTGGGGAGGTCTACAATGAGCAGTTCTTC
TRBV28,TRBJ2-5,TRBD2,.,CASRKWTSGRAEETQYF,TGTGCCAGCCGCAAGTGGACTAGCGGGAGGGCCGAAGAGACCCAGTACTTC
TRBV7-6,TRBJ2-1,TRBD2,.,CASRQDWREGYNEQFF,TGTGCCAGCAGGCAAGATTGGAGGGAGGGCTACAATGAGCAGTTCTTC
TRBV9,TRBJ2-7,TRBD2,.,CASSPSGRADYEQYF,TGTGCCAGCAGCCCAAGCGGGAGGGCCGACTACGAGCAGTACTTC
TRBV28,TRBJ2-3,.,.,CASSLGTRGRDTQYF,TGTGCCAGCAGTTTGGGTACTAGAGGGAGAGATACGCAGTATTTT